The source of this T cell receptor beta chain is a study of CD8+ T cells in alopecia areata. Study-wide background: The duration of tofacitinib was 6 to 18 months, with 6 months off drug afterward.

Concerning this clone itself: Its specificity is unknown.

cDNA prepared by RNA extraction and subsequent reverse transcription served as the template for sequencing. Measured with immunoSEQ multiplex PCR; TCRdb has only the in-frame clones, and not every one. Of roughly 250,000 clones in the sample, around two thirds were seen once. Broader study findings: Normal scalp showed lower clonality than lesional scalp, especially alopecia totalis/universalis.

Patients with alopecia areata provided lesional scalp punch biopsies as well as peripheral blood. The sample in question was CD4+ T cells sorted from blood, obtained at week 0. The receptor's source is a human donor with alopecia areata.

CDR3 in DNA: TGTGCCAGCAGCCCCGCGGGGCGGGGGTCGGATACGCAGTATTTT. It specifies CASSPAGRGSDTQYF. The J gene is TRBJ2-3, the V gene TRBV7-9; TRBD2 agrees at 7 bases. Germline CDR1 reads SEHNR; CDR2 reads FQNEAQ (reference sequence). CDR3 length: 15 residues. V lost 5 bases and J lost 6; bases outside the gene matches: 11.